Listed below are T cell receptor beta chains from one sample, sequenced in a study of cytomegalovirus exposure and HLA in healthy donors. Clones were sequenced by immunoSEQ multiplex PCR, and TCRdb holds only the in-frame ones, with some missing. The data show about 200,000 clones, 80% to 90% seen once. Material for sequencing was PBMCs. The receptors here all came from a man aged 25-45 years in good health and CMV-seronegative. Each CDR3 is given with its conserved first and last residue. Each record gives: V gene, J gene, clone size, D gene, CDR3 DNA, CDR3 protein. D genes are given only for firm matches. Where a row states a size, it is once, few, many or the class of an expanded clone; other rows omit it.

V gene: TRBV6-6; J gene: TRBJ1-1; clone size: -; D gene: -; CDR3 DNA: TGTGCCAGCAGCCCTCTCACTGAAGCTTTCTTT; CDR3 protein: CASSPLTEAFF
V gene: TRBV5-1; J gene: TRBJ1-1; clone size: -; D gene: -; CDR3 DNA: TGCGCCAGCAGCTTGGAGGTGGACAGCCCCTTGAACACTGAAGCTTTCTTT; CDR3 protein: CASSLEVDSPLNTEAFF
V gene: TRBV19; J gene: TRBJ1-4; clone size: -; D gene: -; CDR3 DNA: TGTGCCAGTAATAAGGGCCTAGGGGATGAAAAACTGTTTTTT; CDR3 protein: CASNKGLGDEKLFF
V gene: TRBV5-1; J gene: TRBJ1-4; clone size: -; D gene: TRBD1; CDR3 DNA: TGCGCCAGCAGGAGGACAGGGAAATCTAATGAAAAACTGTTTTTT; CDR3 protein: CASRRTGKSNEKLFF
V gene: TRBV5-5; J gene: TRBJ1-5; clone size: -; D gene: -; CDR3 DNA: TGTGCCAGCAGCTTTTCCGGGTTCAATCAGCCCCAGCATTTT; CDR3 protein: CASSFSGFNQPQHF
V gene: TRBV2; J gene: TRBJ1-6; clone size: -; D gene: -; CDR3 DNA: TGTGCCAGCAGGCAACCGGGACACGCGGATTCACCCCTCCACTTT; CDR3 protein: CASRQPGHADSPLHF
V gene: TRBV19; J gene: TRBJ2-1; clone size: -; D gene: TRBD1; CDR3 DNA: TGTGCCAGTCGCCTCGAAGGGGGCCCCTACAATGAGCAGTTCTTC; CDR3 protein: CASRLEGGPYNEQFF
V gene: TRBV9; J gene: TRBJ1-6; clone size: -; D gene: -; CDR3 DNA: TGTGCCAGCAGCGTATCAGGAAGCTATAATTCACCCCTCCACTTT; CDR3 protein: CASSVSGSYNSPLHF
V gene: TRBV9; J gene: TRBJ2-1; clone size: -; D gene: -; CDR3 DNA: TGTGCCAGCAGCGTAGGCCGAGAGATCTACAATGAGCAGTTCTTC; CDR3 protein: CASSVGREIYNEQFF
V gene: TRBV5-4; J gene: TRBJ2-6; clone size: -; D gene: TRBD1; CDR3 DNA: TGTGCCAGCAGCTTGGTGGGACAGGGGGCGGGTGGGGCCAGCGTCCTGACTTTC; CDR3 protein: CASSLVGQGAGGASVLTF
V gene: TRBV28; J gene: TRBJ1-2; clone size: -; D gene: -; CDR3 DNA: TGTGCCAGCACCCCTGCGGGTAGCTATGGCTACACCTTC; CDR3 protein: CASTPAGSYGYTF
V gene: TRBV6-1; J gene: TRBJ1-2; clone size: -; D gene: -; CDR3 DNA: TGTGCCAGCAGTGACCTCTATGGCTACACCTTC; CDR3 protein: CASSDLYGYTF
V gene: TRBV7-6; J gene: TRBJ1-1; clone size: -; D gene: -; CDR3 DNA: TGTGCCAGCAGCTTATCATCCACAGGTACAACTGAAGCTTTCTTT; CDR3 protein: CASSLSSTGTTEAFF
V gene: TRBV5-6; J gene: TRBJ2-7; clone size: -; D gene: TRBD1; CDR3 DNA: TGTGCCAGCAGCTTGGTGGGGGACAGGGCTGGCTACGAGCAGTACTTC; CDR3 protein: CASSLVGDRAGYEQYF
V gene: TRBV14; J gene: TRBJ1-5; clone size: once; D gene: -; CDR3 DNA: TGTGCCAGCAGCCTAACAGGGTACGGTCAGCCCCAGCATTTT; CDR3 protein: CASSLTGYGQPQHF
V gene: TRBV2; J gene: TRBJ2-2; clone size: once; D gene: TRBD1; CDR3 DNA: TGTGCCAGCAGTCTTGGACAGGTCATACCCGGGGAGCTGTTTTTT; CDR3 protein: CASSLGQVIPGELFF
V gene: TRBV6-4; J gene: TRBJ2-2; clone size: few; D gene: TRBD2; CDR3 DNA: TGTGCCAGCAGCGTCACCGACAGGACTAGCGGGGGGGTGAACACCGGGGAGCTGTTTTTT; CDR3 protein: CASSVTDRTSGGVNTGELFF
V gene: TRBV5-1; J gene: TRBJ2-1; clone size: -; D gene: TRBD2; CDR3 DNA: TGCGCCAGCAGCTACCCTAGCGGGGGAGAGCAGTTCTTC; CDR3 protein: CASSYPSGGEQFF
V gene: TRBV6-1; J gene: TRBJ1-6; clone size: once; D gene: -; CDR3 DNA: TGTGCCAGCAGTGAAGGGGGGGGGCCCCTCCACTTT; CDR3 protein: CASSEGGGPLHF
V gene: TRBV7-2; J gene: TRBJ2-1; clone size: -; D gene: -; CDR3 DNA: TGTGCCAGCAGCCCCCAACCCGGCCACGCGGGGAATGAGCAGTTCTTC; CDR3 protein: CASSPQPGHAGNEQFF
V gene: TRBV6-1; J gene: TRBJ1-3; clone size: -; D gene: TRBD1; CDR3 DNA: TGTGCCAGCAGTGGGACAGGGTTGTCTGGAAACACCATATATTTT; CDR3 protein: CASSGTGLSGNTIYF
V gene: TRBV29-1; J gene: TRBJ1-1; clone size: -; D gene: -; CDR3 DNA: TGCAGCGTTCTCAGGAACACTGAAGCTTTCTTT; CDR3 protein: CSVLRNTEAFF
V gene: TRBV27; J gene: TRBJ2-5; clone size: -; D gene: TRBD1; CDR3 DNA: TGTGCCAGCAGTTTATCCAGACAGGGGGCCGGAGAGACCCAGTACTTC; CDR3 protein: CASSLSRQGAGETQYF
V gene: TRBV9; J gene: TRBJ2-5; clone size: once; D gene: -; CDR3 DNA: TGTGCCAGCAGCGTTGGCGGGGACCGAGAGACCCAGTACTTC; CDR3 protein: CASSVGGDRETQYF
V gene: TRBV6-5; J gene: TRBJ2-7; clone size: few; D gene: TRBD1; CDR3 DNA: TGTGCCAGCAATTTGGGACAGGGGTTTAACGAGCAGTACTTC; CDR3 protein: CASNLGQGFNEQYF
V gene: TRBV5-6; J gene: TRBJ2-5; clone size: few; D gene: TRBD1; CDR3 DNA: TGTGCCAGCAGCGGTGACAGGGGAGAGACCCAGTACTTC; CDR3 protein: CASSGDRGETQYF
V gene: TRBV5-6; J gene: TRBJ2-2; clone size: few; D gene: -; CDR3 DNA: TGTGCCAGCAGCTTGCTAACGAACACCGGGGAGCTGTTTTTT; CDR3 protein: CASSLLTNTGELFF
V gene: TRBV7-2; J gene: TRBJ2-5; clone size: -; D gene: TRBD2; CDR3 DNA: TGTGCCAGCAGCCTTGGGGGACTAGCGGGGGGTGTAGAGACCCAGTACTTC; CDR3 protein: CASSLGGLAGGVETQYF
V gene: TRBV7-9; J gene: TRBJ1-1; clone size: -; D gene: -; CDR3 DNA: TGTGCCAGCAGCTTAACAGAGAACACTGAAGCTTTCTTT; CDR3 protein: CASSLTENTEAFF
V gene: TRBV4-2; J gene: TRBJ2-7; clone size: once; D gene: -; CDR3 DNA: TGTGCCAGCAGCCAAGTCGCGGCCAGCTACGAGCAGTACTTC; CDR3 protein: CASSQVAASYEQYF
V gene: TRBV6-5; J gene: TRBJ1-4; clone size: once; D gene: TRBD1; CDR3 DNA: TGTGCCAGCAAACCGGGACAGGGCTATGAAAAACTGTTTTTT; CDR3 protein: CASKPGQGYEKLFF
V gene: TRBV7-2; J gene: TRBJ2-7; clone size: -; D gene: -; CDR3 DNA: TGTGCCAGCAGCTTAGCCCCCCCTCGGGCCTACGAGCAGTACTTC; CDR3 protein: CASSLAPPRAYEQYF
V gene: TRBV7-3; J gene: TRBJ2-1; clone size: -; D gene: TRBD2; CDR3 DNA: TGTGCCAGCAGCTTAACGGGACTAGCGGGGCCCAATGAGCAGTTCTTC; CDR3 protein: CASSLTGLAGPNEQFF
V gene: TRBV6-5; J gene: TRBJ2-7; clone size: -; D gene: -; CDR3 DNA: TGTGCCAGCAGTTACTCGTACAGTGGGTCGGAGCAGTACTTC; CDR3 protein: CASSYSYSGSEQYF
V gene: TRBV27; J gene: TRBJ1-1; clone size: -; D gene: -; CDR3 DNA: TGTGCCAGCAGTTTGAACAGGGACCCTTCCATGAACACTGAAGCTTTCTTT; CDR3 protein: CASSLNRDPSMNTEAFF
V gene: TRBV6-6; J gene: TRBJ1-1; clone size: -; D gene: -; CDR3 DNA: TGTGCCAGCAGTTACAGTGGCTTCACTGAAGCTTTCTTT; CDR3 protein: CASSYSGFTEAFF
V gene: TRBV28; J gene: TRBJ2-7; clone size: -; D gene: -; CDR3 DNA: TGTGCCAGCACCCTAGGTTGGGGGGACTACGAGCAGTACTTC; CDR3 protein: CASTLGWGDYEQYF
V gene: TRBV4-2; J gene: TRBJ1-1; clone size: -; D gene: TRBD1; CDR3 DNA: TGTGCCAGCAGCCAGGACCTAAGGACAGGGGGAGAAGCTTTCTTT; CDR3 protein: CASSQDLRTGGEAFF
V gene: TRBV5-1; J gene: TRBJ2-6; clone size: -; D gene: -; CDR3 DNA: TGCGCCAGCAGCTGGTCTGCGGGGACGGTAGGTGGGGCCAGCGTCCTGACTTTC; CDR3 protein: CASSWSAGTVGGASVLTF
V gene: TRBV29-1; J gene: TRBJ2-7; clone size: -; D gene: -; CDR3 DNA: TGCAGCGTTCGGGAGAGCTCCTACGAGCAGTACTTC; CDR3 protein: CSVRESSYEQYF
V gene: TRBV19; J gene: TRBJ2-2; clone size: -; D gene: -; CDR3 DNA: TGTGCCAGTAGCCTCACAGGGCCAGCAGGACGGACCGGGGAGCTGTTTTTT; CDR3 protein: CASSLTGPAGRTGELFF
V gene: TRBV7-2; J gene: TRBJ2-4; clone size: -; D gene: TRBD2; CDR3 DNA: TGTGCCAGCAGCTTAGGCCGGGGGGAGAACATTCAGTACTTC; CDR3 protein: CASSLGRGENIQYF
V gene: TRBV27; J gene: TRBJ2-7; clone size: -; D gene: TRBD1; CDR3 DNA: TGTGCCAGCAGTTTATCTCGGACAGGGAACGAGCAGTACTTC; CDR3 protein: CASSLSRTGNEQYF
V gene: TRBV2; J gene: TRBJ1-2; clone size: -; D gene: -; CDR3 DNA: TGTGCCAGCAGCTCCGAGACAGACGATGGCTACACCTTC; CDR3 protein: CASSSETDDGYTF
V gene: TRBV6-1; J gene: TRBJ2-2; clone size: -; D gene: TRBD2; CDR3 DNA: TGTGCCAGCAGTGAAAAGGGAGCGGGGGTATACACCGGGGAGCTGTTTTTT; CDR3 protein: CASSEKGAGVYTGELFF
V gene: TRBV5-4; J gene: TRBJ2-2; clone size: once; D gene: TRBD2; CDR3 DNA: TGTGCCAGCAGCATCAAGGGAGGCGGGGGGAACACCGGGGAGCTGTTTTTT; CDR3 protein: CASSIKGGGGNTGELFF